The text below deals with one T cell receptor beta chain. Only in-frame clones appear in the TCRdb table, and some are missing; sequencing was by immunoSEQ multiplex PCR. The data contain about 82,000 clones, 87% of them singletons. CDR1 is KGHSH and CDR2 is LQKENI in the germline V gene. This CDR3 comprises 17 residues. The V end was cut by 0 bases, the J end by 9 bases, with 23 bases between. The entry originates in a study of control samples from healthy donors and cancer patients. The V gene is TRBV18, the J gene TRBJ1-1; tentative D call: TRBD1 (5 bases). This receptor was obtained from a man in his forties or fifties in good health. Specimen: blood. The CDR3 spells CASSPPDRASREGKAFF. The CDR3 nucleotides read TGTGCCAGCTCACCACCGGATAGGGCCTCAAGGGAGGGGAAAGCTTTCTTT.